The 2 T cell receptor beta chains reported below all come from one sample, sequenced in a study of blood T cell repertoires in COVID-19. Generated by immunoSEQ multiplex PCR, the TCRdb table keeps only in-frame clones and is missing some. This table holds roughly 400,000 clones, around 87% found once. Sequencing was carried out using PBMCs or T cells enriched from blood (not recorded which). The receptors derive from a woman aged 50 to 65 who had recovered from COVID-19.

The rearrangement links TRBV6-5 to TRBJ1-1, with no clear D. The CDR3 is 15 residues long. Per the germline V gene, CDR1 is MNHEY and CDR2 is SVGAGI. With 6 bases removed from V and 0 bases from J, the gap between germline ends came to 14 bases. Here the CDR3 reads CASSPTWQMNTEAFF. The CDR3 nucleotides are TGTGCCAGCAGCCCAACGTGGCAAATGAACACTGAAGCTTTCTTT.

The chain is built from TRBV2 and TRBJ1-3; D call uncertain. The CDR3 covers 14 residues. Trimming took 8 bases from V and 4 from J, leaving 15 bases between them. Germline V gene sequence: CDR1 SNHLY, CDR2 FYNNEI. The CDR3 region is CASRIQTGGNTIYF. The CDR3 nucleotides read TGTGCCAGCCGAATACAAACCGGGGGAAACACCATATATTTT.